These T cell receptor beta chains were read from a single sample in a study of blood T cell repertoires in COVID-19. Generated by immunoSEQ multiplex PCR, the TCRdb table keeps only in-frame clones and is missing some. Altogether tens of thousands of clones are present, around 84% being singletons, with the ten largest covering roughly 12%. The sequenced sample was peripheral blood. Receptors were obtained from a man between 65 and 85 years old with active COVID-19. Both conserved end residues are part of each CDR3. A D gene is named only where the DNA matches it firmly. Not every row has a clone size; where given, it reads once, few, many or a size class.

J gene,V gene,D gene,clone size,CDR3 protein,CDR3 DNA
TRBJ2-1,TRBV24-1,NA,NA,CATSETPRGKVISEQFF,TGTGCCACCAGTGAAACTCCACGAGGGAAGGTCATAAGTGAGCAGTTCTTC
TRBJ1-2,TRBV5-1,NA,NA,CASKRDGYGYTF,TGCGCCAGCAAGCGGGATGGCTATGGCTACACCTTC
TRBJ1-1,TRBV18,NA,NA,CASSPGDGTEAFF,TGTGCCAGCTCACCAGGAGACGGCACTGAAGCTTTCTTT
TRBJ1-1,TRBV18,NA,NA,CASLRGQNTEAFF,TGTGCCAGCTTACGGGGACAGAACACTGAAGCTTTCTTT
TRBJ1-4,TRBV10-1,NA,NA,CASKQAGGRKLFF,TGCGCCAGCAAGCAAGCGGGGGGGAGAAAACTGTTTTTT
TRBJ1-1,TRBV19,NA,NA,CASSILAGEEAFF,TGTGCCAGTAGTATACTTGCGGGGGAAGAAGCTTTCTTT
TRBJ1-2,TRBV7-9,NA,NA,CASSYSGGEIYGYTF,TGTGCCAGCAGCTACTCCGGGGGAGAGATATATGGCTACACCTTC
TRBJ2-1,TRBV4-3,NA,few,CASSQDPGVSSYNEQFF,TGCGCCAGCAGCCAAGATCCCGGGGTTAGCTCCTACAATGAGCAGTTCTTC
TRBJ2-7,TRBV10-2,NA,NA,CASGRGYYEQYF,TGCGCCAGCGGGAGAGGGTACTACGAGCAGTACTTC
TRBJ2-1,TRBV9,NA,once,CASTRGGADEQFF,TGTGCCAGCACCCGTGGGGGGGCGGATGAGCAGTTCTTC
TRBJ2-7,TRBV6-7,NA,NA,CASSRPGQSYPEQYF,TGTGCCAGCAGTCGCCCCGGACAGTCCTACCCCGAGCAGTACTTC
TRBJ1-2,TRBV15,NA,NA,CATSRDHQTGANYGYTF,TGTGCCACCAGCAGAGATCATCAGACAGGAGCTAACTATGGCTACACCTTC
TRBJ1-1,TRBV15,NA,NA,CATSRGESAEAFF,TGTGCCACCAGCCGAGGGGAGTCCGCTGAAGCTTTCTTT
TRBJ1-4,TRBV15,TRBD1,NA,CATSRDSRGNEKLFF,TGTGCCACCAGCAGAGATAGCAGGGGGAATGAAAAACTGTTTTTT
TRBJ2-1,TRBV3-1/TRBV3-2,TRBD2,NA,CASSPWGTSAWNEQFF,TGTGCCAGCAGCCCCTGGGGGACTAGCGCTTGGAATGAGCAGTTCTTC
TRBJ1-2,TRBV5-5,NA,NA,CASSLSPKSHYGYTF,TGTGCCAGCAGCTTGAGCCCTAAATCCCACTATGGCTACACCTTC
TRBJ1-2,TRBV18,NA,NA,CASSPGHGPNYGYTF,TGTGCCAGCTCACCGGGACATGGCCCTAACTATGGCTACACCTTC
TRBJ1-4,TRBV6-5,NA,NA,CASSYRANEKLFF,TGTGCCAGCAGTTACCGCGCGAATGAAAAACTGTTTTTT
TRBJ2-1,TRBV10-3,TRBD1,NA,CASAPGQGNLNEQFF,TGTGCCAGCGCGCCTGGACAGGGAAATTTGAATGAGCAGTTCTTC
TRBJ1-2,TRBV27,TRBD1,few,CASSPEEQGNYGYTF,TGTGCCAGCAGTCCAGAGGAACAGGGGAACTATGGCTACACCTTC
TRBJ1-5,TRBV19,TRBD1,NA,CASSYRDRGTLSNQPQHF,TGTGCCAGTAGTTATCGAGACAGGGGCACCCTTAGCAATCAGCCCCAGCATTTT
TRBJ1-1,TRBV5-4,TRBD1,NA,CASSYNLGQGNTEAFF,TGTGCCAGCAGCTATAACCTGGGACAGGGGAACACTGAAGCTTTCTTT
TRBJ2-3,TRBV4-3,NA,NA,CASSQEWTQTDTQYF,TGCGCCAGCAGCCAAGAATGGACTCAGACAGATACGCAGTATTTT
TRBJ1-5,TRBV19,NA,few,CASSLRGQPQHF,TGTGCCAGTAGTCTCCGGGGTCAGCCCCAGCATTTT
TRBJ1-1,TRBV4-2,TRBD1,NA,CASSQDLDRGNTEAFF,TGTGCCAGCAGCCAGGACCTGGACAGGGGGAACACTGAAGCTTTCTTT
TRBJ2-2,TRBV11-3,NA,NA,CASSPRQAGELFF,TGTGCCAGCAGCCCTAGACAGGCCGGGGAGCTGTTTTTT
TRBJ2-2,TRBV5-1,TRBD2,NA,CASSLILAGGTGELFF,TGCGCCAGCAGCTTGATCCTAGCGGGGGGAACCGGGGAGCTGTTTTTT
TRBJ1-1,TRBV5-1,NA,NA,CASSQAPVKDTEAFF,TGCGCCAGCAGCCAGGCTCCTGTCAAGGACACTGAAGCTTTCTTT
TRBJ2-3,TRBV29-1,NA,NA,CSVVGGGRGTDTQYF,TGCAGCGTTGTGGGCGGGGGCCGGGGTACAGATACGCAGTATTTT
TRBJ1-1,TRBV10-3,NA,NA,CAISVDPSTEAFF,TGTGCCATCAGTGTCGACCCTAGCACTGAAGCTTTCTTT
TRBJ1-5,TRBV6-5,NA,NA,CASVVGQINQPQHF,TGTGCCTCAGTCGTTGGGCAGATCAATCAGCCCCAGCATTTT
TRBJ1-5,TRBV3-1/TRBV3-2,TRBD1,NA,CASSPDRAPNQPQHF,TGTGCCAGCAGCCCGGACAGGGCCCCCAATCAGCCCCAGCATTTT
TRBJ2-7,TRBV18,TRBD2,NA,CASSPLQQGARLAGYYEQYF,TGTGCCAGCTCACCACTCCAACAGGGGGCGCGACTAGCGGGATACTACGAGCAGTACTTC
TRBJ2-3,TRBV6-2/TRBV6-3,NA,NA,CASSYQGRPADTQYF,TGTGCCAGCAGTTATCAGGGGCGACCGGCAGATACGCAGTATTTT
TRBJ2-3,TRBV28,TRBD2,NA,CASSLLSGGGTDTQYF,TGTGCCAGCAGTTTACTTAGCGGGGGAGGCACAGATACGCAGTATTTT
TRBJ2-3,TRBV12-3/TRBV12-4,TRBD1,NA,CASTLTTDRVMYF,TGTGCCAGCACCCTTACCACCGACAGGGTAATGTATTTT
TRBJ1-5,TRBV7-9,TRBD1,few,CASNRGGNQPQHF,TGTGCCAGCAACAGGGGAGGCAATCAGCCCCAGCATTTT